This T cell receptor (beta chain) came from a study of blood T cell repertoires in COVID-19. Authors' processing steps: Amplification of reference gene primers was used by the study to estimate nucleated cell counts. The data were produced by immunoSEQ multiplex PCR, yet TCRdb's version contains in-frame clones alone and is incomplete. Clone size and V and J calls were adopted from that table, with D and trimming inferred from the DNA. The sample lists 120,000 or so clones; 80% to 90% were seen once. The germline V gene has CDR1 MNHNY and CDR2 SVGAGI (reference sequence). The CDR3 has 16 amino acids. The ends lost 6 bases at V and 0 bases at J; junction bases unmatched: 5.

Sequencing was carried out using peripheral blood. The receptor comes from an older man who had recovered from COVID-19. The V and J genes are TRBV6-6 and TRBJ2-5, with 12 bases matching TRBD2. CDR3 residues: CASSLRLAGDQETQYF. The CDR3 nucleotides read TGTGCCAGCAGCCTTAGACTAGCGGGGGACCAAGAGACCCAGTACTTC.